The clone carrying this T cell receptor beta chain was seen only a few times. Its matching antigen is unknown. In the same sample, other DNA sequences code for this CDR3. The data originate from a study of shared clonotypes between healthy human individuals. Findings and caveats of the study: Four donors shared around 5.1% of their naive CD4 clonotypes.

Trimming shortened V by 5 bases and J by 9 bases, and 11 bases separated the two germline ends. Germline-derived CDR1 and CDR2 are MDHEN and SYDVKM. The CDR3 runs to 12 residues. Splitting the CD4+ cells yielded a CD45RA+ naive subset and a CD45RA-negative memory subset. The assay used deep level. TCRdb's copy holds only in-frame clones and misses some; the assay was immunoSEQ multiplex PCR. This table has over a million clones, under 80% appearing once. V is TRBV28 and J is TRBJ1-5, with D unresolved. What was sequenced was memory CD4+ T cells sorted from blood. Subset given: CD45RA-negative fraction. The source of this sequence is a man aged 18-30 years in good health. The chain's CDR3 is CASSIQGRPQHF. Here the CDR3 DNA reads TGTGCCAGCAGTATACAAGGGCGGCCCCAGCATTTT.